The table lists the clone carrying this T cell receptor beta chain with a count of one. Its antigen is unknown. cDNA synthesis used the whole RNA isolate, giving expressed TCRB sequences. Method: immunoSEQ multiplex PCR; TCRdb's copy keeps in-frame clones and lacks some. In the table there are roughly 610,000 clones, 15% to 17% of which are singletons. The CDR3 sequence is 16 residues long. Germline values: CDR1 LGHNA, CDR2 YSLEER. V shed 4 bases and J shed 2 bases, with 15 bases lying between them. This sample was taken from a study of beta chain features in type 1 diabetes. Study-wide results and caveats: Unsettled here was the matter of whether HLA type influences TCRB rearrangement. For type 1 diabetes patients, VDJ junctions showed fewer insertions and more deletions. Compared with healthy donors, patients appeared to share more similar naive, central memory and regulatory TCRB repertoires. cDNA-based reads could over-represent cells with high TCR expression.

The J gene is TRBJ2-1, the V gene TRBV4-3, with D possibly called TRBD1 or TRBD2 (5 bases each). The material sequenced was naive CD4+ T cells from blood. This TCR derives from a young man in good health. The CDR3 DNA follows: TGCGCCAGCAGCCGTCAAGGGGAGACGGCCTACAATGAGCAGTTCTTC. It yields the protein CASSRQGETAYNEQFF.